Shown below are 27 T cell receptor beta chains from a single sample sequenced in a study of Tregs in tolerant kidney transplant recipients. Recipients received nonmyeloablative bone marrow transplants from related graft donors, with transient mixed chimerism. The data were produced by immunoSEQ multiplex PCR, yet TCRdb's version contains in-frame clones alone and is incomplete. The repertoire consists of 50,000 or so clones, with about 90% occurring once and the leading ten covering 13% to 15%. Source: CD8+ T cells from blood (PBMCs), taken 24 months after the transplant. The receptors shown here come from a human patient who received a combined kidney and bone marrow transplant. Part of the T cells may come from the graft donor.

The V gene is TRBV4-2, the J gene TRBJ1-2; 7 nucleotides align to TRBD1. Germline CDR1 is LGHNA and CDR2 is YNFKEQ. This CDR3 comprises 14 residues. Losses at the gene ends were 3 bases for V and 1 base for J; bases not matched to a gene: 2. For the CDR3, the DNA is TGTGCCAGCAGCCAGACAGGGATTAACTATGGCTACACCTTC. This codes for CASSQTGINYGYTF.

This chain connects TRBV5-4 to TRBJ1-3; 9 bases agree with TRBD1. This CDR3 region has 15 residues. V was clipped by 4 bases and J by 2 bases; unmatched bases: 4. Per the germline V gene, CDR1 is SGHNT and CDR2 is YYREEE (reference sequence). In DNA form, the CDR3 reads TGTGCCAGCAGCGCACAGGGGGCGGCTGGAAACACCATATATTTT. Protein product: CASSAQGAAGNTIYF.

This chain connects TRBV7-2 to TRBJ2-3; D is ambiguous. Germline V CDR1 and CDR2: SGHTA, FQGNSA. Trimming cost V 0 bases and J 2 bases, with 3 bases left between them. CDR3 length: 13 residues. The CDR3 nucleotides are TGTGCCAGCAGCTTAGCGTACACAGATACGCAGTATTTT. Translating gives CASSLAYTDTQYF.

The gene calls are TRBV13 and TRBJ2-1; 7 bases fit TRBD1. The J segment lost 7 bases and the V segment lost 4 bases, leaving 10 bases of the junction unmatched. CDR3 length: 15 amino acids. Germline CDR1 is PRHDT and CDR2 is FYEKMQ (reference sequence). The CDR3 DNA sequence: TGTGCCAGCAGCTCCGGAACAGGGGAGATAAATGAGCAGTTCTTC. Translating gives CASSSGTGEINEQFF. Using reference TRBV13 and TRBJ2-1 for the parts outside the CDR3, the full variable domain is AAGVIQSPRHLIKEKRETATLKCYPIPRHDTVYWYQQGPGQDPQFLISFYEKMQSDKGSIPDRFSAQQFSDYHSELNMSSLELGDSALYFCASSSGTGEINEQFFGPGTRLTVL.

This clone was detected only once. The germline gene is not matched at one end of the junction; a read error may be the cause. This CDR3 is CASSLGTGGTEAFF. The CDR3 bases are TGTGCCAGCAGCCTAGGGACAGGGGGCACTGAAGCTTTCTTT. The chain couples TRBV13 to TRBJ1-1, with 11 bases identical to TRBD1. CDR3 length: 14 residues. Germline CDR1 PRHDT, CDR2 FYEKMQ (reference sequence).

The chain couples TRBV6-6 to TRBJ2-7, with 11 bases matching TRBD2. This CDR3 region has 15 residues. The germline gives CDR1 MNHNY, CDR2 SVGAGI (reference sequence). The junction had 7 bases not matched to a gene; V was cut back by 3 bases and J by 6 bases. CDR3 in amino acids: CASSYLGLAGGEQYF. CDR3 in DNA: TGTGCCAGCAGTTATCTCGGGCTAGCGGGGGGCGAGCAGTACTTC.

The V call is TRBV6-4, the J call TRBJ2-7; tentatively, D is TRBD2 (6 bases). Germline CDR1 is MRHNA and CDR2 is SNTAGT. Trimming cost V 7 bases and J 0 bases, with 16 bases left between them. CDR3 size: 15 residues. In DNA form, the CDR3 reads TGTGCCAGCATTACGGGGGTTGCCAGCTCCTACGAGCAGTACTTC. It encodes CASITGVASSYEQYF.

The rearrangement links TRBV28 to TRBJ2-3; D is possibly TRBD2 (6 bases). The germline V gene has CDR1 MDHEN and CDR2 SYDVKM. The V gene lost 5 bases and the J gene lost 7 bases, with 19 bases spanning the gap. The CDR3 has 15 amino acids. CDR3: CASSLAVELAYTQYF. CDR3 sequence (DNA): TGTGCCAGCAGTCTGGCCGTTGAACTAGCCTATACGCAGTATTTT.

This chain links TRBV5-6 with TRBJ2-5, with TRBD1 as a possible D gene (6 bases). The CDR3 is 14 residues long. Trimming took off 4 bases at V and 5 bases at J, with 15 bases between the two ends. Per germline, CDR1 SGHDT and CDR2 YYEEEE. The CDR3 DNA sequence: TGTGCCAGCAGCGTCCGGGACATTGCTGAGACCCAGTACTTC. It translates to CASSVRDIAETQYF.

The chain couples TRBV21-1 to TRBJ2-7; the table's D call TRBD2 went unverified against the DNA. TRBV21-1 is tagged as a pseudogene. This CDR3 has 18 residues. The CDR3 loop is CASSKVELNKRNPYEQYF. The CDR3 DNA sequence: TGTGCCAGCAGCAAAGTTGAACTAAACAAGAGGAATCCCTACGAGCAGTACTTC.

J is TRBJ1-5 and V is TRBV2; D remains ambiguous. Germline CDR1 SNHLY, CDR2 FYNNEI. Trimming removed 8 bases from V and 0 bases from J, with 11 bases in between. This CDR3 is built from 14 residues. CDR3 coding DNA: TGTGCCAGCGAAGGAGGTTATAGCAATCAGCCCCAGCATTTT. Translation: CASEGGYSNQPQHF. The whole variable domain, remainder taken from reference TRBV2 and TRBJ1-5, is EPEVTQTPSHQVTQMGQEVILRCVPISNHLYFYWYRQILGQKVEFLVSFYNNEISEKSEIFDDQFSVERPDGSNFTLKIRSTKLEDSAMYFCASEGGYSNQPQHFGDGTRLSIL.

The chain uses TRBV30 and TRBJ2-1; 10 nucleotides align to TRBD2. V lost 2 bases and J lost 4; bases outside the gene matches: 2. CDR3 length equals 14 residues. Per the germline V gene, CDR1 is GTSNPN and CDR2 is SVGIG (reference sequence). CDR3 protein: CAWSQGLAYNEQFF. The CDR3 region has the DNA TGTGCCTGGAGTCAGGGACTAGCGTACAATGAGCAGTTCTTC.

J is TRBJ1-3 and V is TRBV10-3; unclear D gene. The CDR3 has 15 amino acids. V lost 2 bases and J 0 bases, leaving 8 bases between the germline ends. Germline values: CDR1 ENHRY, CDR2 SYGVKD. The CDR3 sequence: CAISENSGSGNTIYF. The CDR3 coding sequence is TGTGCCATCAGTGAGAATTCCGGCTCTGGAAACACCATATATTTT.

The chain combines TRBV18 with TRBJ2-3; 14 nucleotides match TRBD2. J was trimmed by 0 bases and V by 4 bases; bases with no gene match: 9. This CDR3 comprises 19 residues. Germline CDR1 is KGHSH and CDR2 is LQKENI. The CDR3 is CASSRTGTSGRGSTDTQYF. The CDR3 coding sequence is TGTGCCAGCTCACGCACCGGGACTAGCGGGAGAGGGAGCACAGATACGCAGTATTTT.

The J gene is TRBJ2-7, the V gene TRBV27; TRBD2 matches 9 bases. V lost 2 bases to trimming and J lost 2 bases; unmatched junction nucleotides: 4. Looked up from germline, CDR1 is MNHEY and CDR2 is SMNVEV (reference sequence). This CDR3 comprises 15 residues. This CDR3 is CASSLLAGFTYEQYF. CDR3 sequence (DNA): TGTGCCAGCAGTTTACTAGCGGGGTTCACCTACGAGCAGTACTTC.

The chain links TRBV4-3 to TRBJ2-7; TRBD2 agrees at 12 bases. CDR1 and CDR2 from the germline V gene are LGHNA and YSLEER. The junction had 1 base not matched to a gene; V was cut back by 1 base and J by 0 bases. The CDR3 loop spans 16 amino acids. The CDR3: CASSQGTSGTSYEQYF. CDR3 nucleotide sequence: TGCGCCAGCAGCCAAGGGACTAGCGGGACCTCCTACGAGCAGTACTTC.

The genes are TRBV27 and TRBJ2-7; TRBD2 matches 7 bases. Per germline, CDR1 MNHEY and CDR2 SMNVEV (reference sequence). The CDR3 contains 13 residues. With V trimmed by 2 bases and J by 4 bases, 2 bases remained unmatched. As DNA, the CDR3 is TGTGCCAGCAGTTTAGGGGGGGATTACGAGCAGTACTTC. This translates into CASSLGGDYEQYF.

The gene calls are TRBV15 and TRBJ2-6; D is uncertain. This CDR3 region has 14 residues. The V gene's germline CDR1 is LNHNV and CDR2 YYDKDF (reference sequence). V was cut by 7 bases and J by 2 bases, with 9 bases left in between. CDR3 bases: TGTGCCACCACCCCATTCACTGGGGCCAACGTCCTGACTTTC. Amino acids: CATTPFTGANVLTF.

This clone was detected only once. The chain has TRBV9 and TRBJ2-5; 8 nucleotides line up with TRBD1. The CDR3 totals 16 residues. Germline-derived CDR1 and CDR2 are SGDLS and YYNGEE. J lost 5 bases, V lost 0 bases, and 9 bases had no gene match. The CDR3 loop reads CASSVALSGGRETQYF. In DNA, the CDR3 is TGTGCCAGCAGCGTAGCTTTGTCAGGGGGCCGGGAGACCCAGTACTTC.

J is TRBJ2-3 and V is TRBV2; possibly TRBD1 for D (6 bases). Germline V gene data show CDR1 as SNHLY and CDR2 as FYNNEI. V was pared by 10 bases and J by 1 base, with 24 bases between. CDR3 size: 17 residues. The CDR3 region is CAIETGTFLGGTDTQYF. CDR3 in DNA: TGTGCCATAGAGACCGGGACATTTCTGGGCGGCACAGATACGCAGTATTTT.

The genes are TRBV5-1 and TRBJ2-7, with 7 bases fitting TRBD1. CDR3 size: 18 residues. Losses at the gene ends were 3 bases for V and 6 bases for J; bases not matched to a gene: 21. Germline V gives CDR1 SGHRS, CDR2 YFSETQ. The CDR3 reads CASSSKYIQGTSGPEQYF. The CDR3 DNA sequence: TGCGCCAGCAGCTCGAAATATATACAGGGGACCTCAGGGCCCGAGCAGTACTTC.

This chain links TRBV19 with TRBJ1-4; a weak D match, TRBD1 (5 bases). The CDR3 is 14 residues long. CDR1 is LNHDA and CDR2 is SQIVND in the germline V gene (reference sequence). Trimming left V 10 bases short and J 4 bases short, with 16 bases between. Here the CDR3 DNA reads TGTGCCATCTCGGGACTTGGGGTTAATGAAAAACTGTTTTTT. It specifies CAISGLGVNEKLFF.

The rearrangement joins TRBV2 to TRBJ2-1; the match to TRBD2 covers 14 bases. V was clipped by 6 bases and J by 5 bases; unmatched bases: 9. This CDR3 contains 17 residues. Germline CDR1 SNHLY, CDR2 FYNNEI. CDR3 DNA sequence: TGTGCCAGCAGGAACGAACTGGGACTAGCGGGAGACAATGAGCAGTTCTTC. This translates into CASRNELGLAGDNEQFF.

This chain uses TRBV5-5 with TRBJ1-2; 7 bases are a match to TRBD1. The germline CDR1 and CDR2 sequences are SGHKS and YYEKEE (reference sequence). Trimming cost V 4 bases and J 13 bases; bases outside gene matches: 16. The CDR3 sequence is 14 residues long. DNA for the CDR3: TGTGCCAGCAGCACCGACAGGGCTTTAACTCTGGTCACCTTC. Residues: CASSTDRALTLVTF.

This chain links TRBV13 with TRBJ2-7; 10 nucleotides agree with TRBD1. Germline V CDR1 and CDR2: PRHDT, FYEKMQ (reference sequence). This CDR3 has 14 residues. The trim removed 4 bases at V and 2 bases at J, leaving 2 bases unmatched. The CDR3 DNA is TGTGCCAGCAGCTCCGGACAGGGGGCCTACGAGCAGTACTTC. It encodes CASSSGQGAYEQYF.

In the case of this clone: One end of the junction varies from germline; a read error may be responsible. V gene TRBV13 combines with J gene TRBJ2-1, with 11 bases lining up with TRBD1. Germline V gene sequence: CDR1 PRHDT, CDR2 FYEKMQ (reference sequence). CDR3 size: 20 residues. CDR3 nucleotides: TGTGCCAACAGCTTAATGGTTTACTCGATTTGGGACAGGGGGGTCAATGAGCAGTTCTTC. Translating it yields CANSLMVYSIWDRGVNEQFF.

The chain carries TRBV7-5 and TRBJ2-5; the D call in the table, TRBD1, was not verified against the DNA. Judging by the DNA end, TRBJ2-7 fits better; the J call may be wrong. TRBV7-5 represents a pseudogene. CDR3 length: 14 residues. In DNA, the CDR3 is TGTGTCAGAAGCTTAACAGGGTGTTACTACGAGCAGTACTTC. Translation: CVRSLTGCYYEQYF.